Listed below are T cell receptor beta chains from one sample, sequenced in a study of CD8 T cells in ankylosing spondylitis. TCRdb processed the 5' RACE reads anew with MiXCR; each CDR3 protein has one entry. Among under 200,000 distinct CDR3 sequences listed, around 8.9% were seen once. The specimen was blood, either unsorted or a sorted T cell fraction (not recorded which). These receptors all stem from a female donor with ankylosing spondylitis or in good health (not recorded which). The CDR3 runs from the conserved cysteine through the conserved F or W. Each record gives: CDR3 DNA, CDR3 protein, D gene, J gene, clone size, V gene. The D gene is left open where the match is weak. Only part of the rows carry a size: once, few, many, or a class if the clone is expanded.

CDR3 DNA: TGTGCCAGCAGCGTAGGGGACAGGGTCCACGAGCAGTACTTC
CDR3 protein: CASSVGDRVHEQYF
D gene: TRBD1
J gene: TRBJ2-7
clone size: -
V gene: TRBV9

CDR3 DNA: TGTGCCAGCAGCTTAGATCGGGGGAGTAACGAGCAGTACTTC
CDR3 protein: CASSLDRGSNEQYF
D gene: -
J gene: TRBJ2-7
clone size: few
V gene: TRBV11-3

CDR3 DNA: TGTGCCAGCAGTTTATCGGGGCAGGGGGCTTTGACCATAGGGGATGAGCAGTTCTTC
CDR3 protein: CASSLSGQGALTIGDEQFF
D gene: TRBD1
J gene: TRBJ2-1
clone size: few
V gene: TRBV6-5

CDR3 DNA: TGTGCCAGCAGCTTGACTACCCGGGAGCTGTTTTTT
CDR3 protein: CASSLTTRELFF
D gene: -
J gene: TRBJ2-2
clone size: -
V gene: TRBV11-2

CDR3 DNA: TGTGCCAGCAGTCCCGGGACTAGCAGGCACGAGCAGTACTTC
CDR3 protein: CASSPGTSRHEQYF
D gene: TRBD2
J gene: TRBJ2-7
clone size: few
V gene: TRBV27

CDR3 DNA: TGTGCCAGCAGGATCTACAATGAGCAGTTCTTC
CDR3 protein: CASRIYNEQFF
D gene: -
J gene: TRBJ2-1
clone size: many
V gene: TRBV12-3/TRBV12-4

CDR3 DNA: TGTGCCAGCCGTTCCCCCGTGCAGGGCGCTTTTGGCTACACCTTC
CDR3 protein: CASRSPVQGAFGYTF
D gene: -
J gene: TRBJ1-2
clone size: few
V gene: TRBV27

CDR3 DNA: TGCGCCAGCAGATCGGATATCTCCTACAATGAGCAGTTCTTC
CDR3 protein: CASRSDISYNEQFF
D gene: -
J gene: TRBJ2-1
clone size: many
V gene: TRBV5-1

CDR3 DNA: TGTGCTAGTGGTCGACGGACAGATCCCATGAACACTGAAGCTTTCTTT
CDR3 protein: CASGRRTDPMNTEAFF
D gene: -
J gene: TRBJ1-1
clone size: many
V gene: TRBV12-5

CDR3 DNA: TGTGCCAGCAGCGCCATCGTCGGGGAGACCCAGTACTTC
CDR3 protein: CASSAIVGETQYF
D gene: -
J gene: TRBJ2-5
clone size: few
V gene: TRBV28

CDR3 DNA: TGTGCCAGCAGCCCCTCGGGGGGGGTTAAAAACATTCAGTACTTC
CDR3 protein: CASSPSGGVKNIQYF
D gene: TRBD2
J gene: TRBJ2-4
clone size: -
V gene: TRBV9

CDR3 DNA: TGTGCCAGCAGCTTGGGGGCTTTGGCTGAAGCTTTCTTT
CDR3 protein: CASSLGALAEAFF
D gene: -
J gene: TRBJ1-1
clone size: -
V gene: TRBV7-6

CDR3 DNA: TGTGCCAGCCTCCCCGGGGGGGCTAGCGAGAGGAATGAGCAGTTCTTC
CDR3 protein: CASLPGGASERNEQFF
D gene: TRBD2
J gene: TRBJ2-1
clone size: -
V gene: TRBV27

CDR3 DNA: TGTGCCGGTCAGGGTGGCAATGAGCAGTTCTTC
CDR3 protein: CAGQGGNEQFF
D gene: -
J gene: TRBJ2-1
clone size: many
V gene: TRBV11-2

CDR3 DNA: TGTGCCAGCGGGGGCAGCTCCTCCTACAATGAGCAGTTCTTC
CDR3 protein: CASGGSSSYNEQFF
D gene: -
J gene: TRBJ2-1
clone size: few
V gene: TRBV6-1

CDR3 DNA: TGTGCCAGCAGACCAAGTACCACCGGGGAGCTGTTTTTT
CDR3 protein: CASRPSTTGELFF
D gene: -
J gene: TRBJ2-2
clone size: many
V gene: TRBV6-6

CDR3 DNA: TGTGCCAGTGGTCATGAGCAGTTCTTC
CDR3 protein: CASGHEQFF
D gene: -
J gene: TRBJ2-1
clone size: many
V gene: TRBV6-5

CDR3 DNA: TGTGCCAGCAGCCCTTCCGGGACCTCTGAAGCTTTCTTT
CDR3 protein: CASSPSGTSEAFF
D gene: -
J gene: TRBJ1-1
clone size: -
V gene: TRBV5-5

CDR3 DNA: TGTGCCAGCAGTTTAGGGTCGGGGGCCGAGCAGTACTTC
CDR3 protein: CASSLGSGAEQYF
D gene: -
J gene: TRBJ2-7
clone size: -
V gene: TRBV27

CDR3 DNA: TGTGCCAGCAGTTCCATTCTTTCCCTAGCGGGAGACAATGAGCAGTTCTTC
CDR3 protein: CASSSILSLAGDNEQFF
D gene: TRBD2
J gene: TRBJ2-1
clone size: few
V gene: TRBV28

CDR3 DNA: TGTGCCAGCAGTTTCCCGGCCGGGGCCTCCGAGCAGTACTTC
CDR3 protein: CASSFPAGASEQYF
D gene: -
J gene: TRBJ2-7
clone size: many
V gene: TRBV28

CDR3 DNA: TGTGCCAGCAGTTATTCCCGGGACAGGGGGCTCCACGAGCAGTACTTC
CDR3 protein: CASSYSRDRGLHEQYF
D gene: TRBD1
J gene: TRBJ2-7
clone size: few
V gene: TRBV6-2/TRBV6-3

CDR3 DNA: TGTGCCTGGAGTGTAGGGGTTAGCGGCTCAGGGGATACGCAGTATTTT
CDR3 protein: CAWSVGVSGSGDTQYF
D gene: -
J gene: TRBJ2-3
clone size: -
V gene: TRBV30

CDR3 DNA: TGTGCCAGCAGTCCGGGTCTGAGTCAGCCCCAGCATTTT
CDR3 protein: CASSPGLSQPQHF
D gene: -
J gene: TRBJ1-5
clone size: few
V gene: TRBV5-4

CDR3 DNA: TGTGCCAGCCTGGGCAGGGGGTCCTACTACGAGCAGTACTTC
CDR3 protein: CASLGRGSYYEQYF
D gene: TRBD1
J gene: TRBJ2-7
clone size: many
V gene: TRBV2

CDR3 DNA: TGTGCCAGCAGATCTCCGAGACTAGTTTATAACGAGCAGTACTTC
CDR3 protein: CASRSPRLVYNEQYF
D gene: -
J gene: TRBJ2-7
clone size: -
V gene: TRBV28

CDR3 DNA: TGTGCCAGCAGCCCGCAATACGGGACAACCTATTCTGGGGCCAACGTCCTGACTTTC
CDR3 protein: CASSPQYGTTYSGANVLTF
D gene: -
J gene: TRBJ2-6
clone size: -
V gene: TRBV9

CDR3 DNA: TGTGCCAGCAGGATCGCCAGCTCGGACACCGGGGAGCTGTTTTTT
CDR3 protein: CASRIASSDTGELFF
D gene: -
J gene: TRBJ2-2
clone size: -
V gene: TRBV12-3/TRBV12-4

CDR3 DNA: TGTGCCAGCAGCGTCGGACTAGCGGGAGAATCAAACACCGGGGAGCTGTTTTTT
CDR3 protein: CASSVGLAGESNTGELFF
D gene: TRBD2
J gene: TRBJ2-2
clone size: -
V gene: TRBV9

CDR3 DNA: TGCGCCAGCACCAATTCCGACGGAGGCTACACCTTC
CDR3 protein: CASTNSDGGYTF
D gene: -
J gene: TRBJ1-2
clone size: -
V gene: TRBV5-1

CDR3 DNA: TGTGCCAGCAGCCTGCCCGGGACTAGCGGGAGAGAGGGAGAGACCCAGTACTTC
CDR3 protein: CASSLPGTSGREGETQYF
D gene: TRBD2
J gene: TRBJ2-5
clone size: -
V gene: TRBV7-8

CDR3 DNA: TGTGCCAGCGGGAGGGGACCTGGGAGGCTGCTGTTTTTT
CDR3 protein: CASGRGPGRLLFF
D gene: TRBD2
J gene: TRBJ2-2
clone size: -
V gene: TRBV28

CDR3 DNA: TGTGCCAGCAGGGCGACAGGGGTGAGGATGACGAACACTGAAGCTTTCTTT
CDR3 protein: CASRATGVRMTNTEAFF
D gene: TRBD1
J gene: TRBJ1-1
clone size: many
V gene: TRBV28

CDR3 DNA: TGTGCCAGCAGCCGGGGTAGGGTACAGCACGGAGATACGCAGTATTTT
CDR3 protein: CASSRGRVQHGDTQYF
D gene: -
J gene: TRBJ2-3
clone size: -
V gene: TRBV7-2

CDR3 DNA: TGTGCCAGCAGCTTAGAGAAACTAGCGGGAGGTGGGAACGAGCAGTACTTC
CDR3 protein: CASSLEKLAGGGNEQYF
D gene: TRBD2
J gene: TRBJ2-7
clone size: few
V gene: TRBV7-9

CDR3 DNA: TGCAGTGCTCTACGGGATTATGGCTACACCTTC
CDR3 protein: CSALRDYGYTF
D gene: -
J gene: TRBJ1-2
clone size: many
V gene: TRBV20-1

CDR3 DNA: TGTGCCATCAGTGACAGGGCTATCGACAATCAGCCCCAGCATTTT
CDR3 protein: CAISDRAIDNQPQHF
D gene: -
J gene: TRBJ1-5
clone size: many
V gene: TRBV10-3

CDR3 DNA: TGTGCCAGCAACACGAACACTGAAGCTTTCTTT
CDR3 protein: CASNTNTEAFF
D gene: -
J gene: TRBJ1-1
clone size: -
V gene: TRBV6-2/TRBV6-3

CDR3 DNA: TGTGCCAGCAGCTTAGGACGGCAGACCTACAATGAGCAGTTCTTC
CDR3 protein: CASSLGRQTYNEQFF
D gene: -
J gene: TRBJ2-1
clone size: few
V gene: TRBV7-2